This T cell receptor (beta chain) was captured in a study of cytomegalovirus exposure and HLA in healthy donors. The overall study: Around 79 million unique TCRs, all from HLA-typed donors, were included in an early release of the data.

Note on this clone: Antigen: not known.

Trimming cost V 6 bases and J 6 bases, with 20 bases left between them. Germline values: CDR1 SNHLY, CDR2 FYNNEI. The CDR3 consists of 15 residues. Points from the study as a whole: Some segments of the V type, notably TRBV6-2 and TRBV6-3, were excluded as indistinguishable. It was only CMV serostatus that was available as immune exposure information.

PCR employed 60 Vbeta and 13 Jbeta primers. TCRdb's table, derived via immunoSEQ multiplex PCR, lists solely in-frame clones and lacks some. The top ten clones hold around 2.1% of a sample with 150,000 to 200,000 clones, over 70% of them seen once. This sequence was found in a woman under 30 in good health and CMV-seropositive. Sequenced sample: PBMCs. The chain is built from TRBV2 and TRBJ1-2; D might be TRBD1 (6 bases). CDR3 protein: CASSLSGGQGHGYTF. For the CDR3, the DNA is TGTGCCAGCAGCCTCAGTGGGGGCCAGGGACATGGCTACACCTTC.